This T cell receptor beta chain was sequenced in a study of regulatory T cells in long-lasting Graves disease. The time point here: newly diagnosed GD, antithyroid drugs for less than 3 months. RNA extracted from PBMCs served as the sequencing template. A note on this clonotype: Germline and junction disagree at one end, which may indicate a read error.

The CDR3 has 14 residues. CDR1 is MNHEY, CDR2 SVGAGI, per germline. For TCR beta, libraries came from iRepertoire HTBI primers and Arm-PCR of CDR3 regions. MiXCR, run by TCRdb on the multiplex PCR reads, gives a single entry per CDR3 protein. This table has over 500,000 distinct CDR3 sequences, around 16% appearing once. A further study also used this sample, focusing on T cells in Graves' hyperthyroidism and ophthalmopathy.

The TCR was taken from a man between 18 and 29 years old with Graves disease. Specimen: peripheral blood mononuclear cells (PBMCs), collected at new diagnosis, from a patient treated with antithyroid drugs. The chain joins TRBV6-5 to TRBJ1-1; D gene unclear. The DNA for the CDR3 is TGTGCCAGCAGTGACTCGCCCTGGAACACTGGAGCTTTCTTT. Its protein is CASSDSPWNTGAFF.